The 25 T cell receptor beta chains given below trace back to one sample, sequenced in a study of shared clonotypes between healthy human individuals. TCRdb's copy holds only in-frame clones and misses some; the assay was immunoSEQ multiplex PCR. The table includes about half a million clones, 65% to 85% detected once. Sequenced input: PBMCs. Receptors were obtained from a woman between 40 and 55 years old in good health. Some clones in this sample may be carry-over from other donors' samples.

The rearrangement joins TRBV18 to TRBJ2-7; D is unresolved. Germline V gives CDR1 KGHSH, CDR2 LQKENI. The V end lost 1 base, the J end lost 0 bases, and 7 bases lay between the germline ends. This CDR3 region has 14 residues. CDR3 loop: CASSPQVSSYEQYF. The CDR3 DNA sequence: TGTGCCAGCTCACCACAGGTGAGCTCCTACGAGCAGTACTTC.

Turning to this clone: This probably arose from a read error, given a far larger clone one base away. Other DNA sequences in this sample translate to the same CDR3. This chain uses TRBV28 with TRBJ1-1; D may be TRBD1 (6 bases). Deletions cut 9 bases from V and 2 bases from J, with 19 bases between. The CDR3 runs 15 residues. Germline CDR1 MDHEN, CDR2 SYDVKM. CDR3 loop: CASTTPGDINTEAFF. CDR3 DNA: TGTGCCAGTACCACCCCGGGGGACATAAACACTGAAGCTTTCTTT.

The chain recombines TRBV18 with TRBJ2-5; the match to TRBD2 covers 13 bases. Germline V gives CDR1 KGHSH, CDR2 LQKENI. The junction had 11 bases not matched to a gene; V was cut back by 3 bases and J by 13 bases. This CDR3 is built from 15 residues. The CDR3 DNA reads as TGTGCCAGCTCACCGGGGACTAGCGGGGAAGGCGGGACGTACTTC. As protein: CASSPGTSGEGGTYF.

This chain uses TRBV5-6 with TRBJ1-2, with a weak D call TRBD1 (6 bases). Germline CDR1 and CDR2: SGHDT and YYEEEE. The CDR3 has 13 residues. V was shortened by 3 bases and J by 8 bases, with 14 bases between the two germline ends. This chain's CDR3 is CASSYTGIEGYTF. In DNA, the CDR3 is TGTGCCAGCAGCTATACAGGGATAGAAGGCTACACCTTC.

Remarks on this clone: The CDR3 does not end in the conserved phenylalanine or tryptophan, so this is likely a read error. This rearrangement joins TRBV4-2 to TRBJ2-7; D call uncertain. The V and J ends lost 4 bases and 0 bases respectively, with 16 bases between them. The CDR3 runs to 16 residues. CDR1 is LGHNA and CDR2 is YNFKEQ in the germline V gene. The CDR3: CASSLSLPGPSYEQYL. The CDR3 DNA follows: TGTGCCAGCAGCCTCAGTTTACCCGGACCCTCCTACGAGCAGTACTTA.

Concerning this clone itself: Being one base from a much bigger clone, this may be a read error. Other DNA sequences in the sample encode the same CDR3. The CDR3 spells CASSQELREGSYLRTDTQYF. The DNA of the CDR3 is TGCGCCAGCAGCCAAGAGCTTAGGGAGGGGTCCTACTTACGCACAGATACGCAGTATTTT. The chain uses TRBV4-3 and TRBJ2-3, with TRBD2 identical over 7 bases. Germline loops: CDR1 LGHNA, CDR2 YSLEER. There are 20 residues in the CDR3. The trim removed 0 bases at V and 1 base at J, leaving 16 bases unmatched.

This clone was counted between two and nine times. The chain links TRBV18 to TRBJ2-2; 7 bases align to TRBD2. CDR3 length: 16 residues. J gave up 0 bases and V 3 bases, and 4 bases lay outside the gene matches. CDR1 and CDR2 (germline): KGHSH, LQKENI. CDR3 sequence: CASSPVRESNTGELFF. In DNA form, the CDR3 reads TGTGCCAGCTCACCCGTGCGGGAGTCGAACACCGGGGAGCTGTTTTTT. The full variable domain, with the rest looked up from reference TRBV18 and TRBJ2-2, is NAGVMQNPRHLVRRRGQEARLRCSPMKGHSHVYWYRQLPEEGLKFMVYLQKENIIDESGMPKERFSAEFPKEGPSILRIQQVVRGDSAAYFCASSPVRESNTGELFFGEGSRLTVL.

This chain links TRBV27 with TRBJ2-6; no definite D call. This CDR3 has 14 amino acids. V was shortened by 2 bases and J by 0 bases, with 2 bases between the two germline ends. Germline-derived CDR1 and CDR2 are MNHEY and SMNVEV (reference sequence). CDR3 loop: CASSLVSGANVLTF. The CDR3 DNA is TGTGCCAGCAGTTTAGTCTCTGGGGCCAACGTCCTGACTTTC.

Worth noting for this clone: With a far larger clone one base away, a read error is the likely cause. Other nucleotide sequences from this sample produce the same CDR3. The chain employs TRBV9 and TRBJ2-5; 7 nucleotides align to TRBD1. CDR1 is SGDLS, CDR2 YYNGEE, per germline. The CDR3 spans 15 residues. J was trimmed by 5 bases and V by 0 bases; bases with no gene match: 7. CDR3: CASSVGAGGPETQYF. CDR3 bases: TGTGCCAGCAGCGTAGGGGCAGGGGGTCCTGAGACCCAGTACTTC.

The J gene is TRBJ2-2, the V gene TRBV28; no clear D gene. Germline V gives CDR1 MDHEN, CDR2 SYDVKM. Trimming removed 4 bases at V and 2 bases at J, with 8 bases between. This CDR3 region has 14 residues. The CDR3 protein is CASSSPSNTGELFF. The CDR3 nucleotides read TGTGCCAGCAGTTCCCCTTCCAACACCGGGGAGCTGTTTTTT.

The V call is TRBV4-3, the J call TRBJ2-3; D gene ambiguous. Germline V lookup: CDR1 LGHNA, CDR2 YSLEER. This CDR3 contains 13 residues. Trimming took off 1 base at V and 6 bases at J, with 8 bases between the two ends. The CDR3 nucleotides are TGCGCCAGCAGCCAAGCTAGTATGGATACGCAGTATTTT. This translates into CASSQASMDTQYF.

This clone was counted between two and nine times. It differs at one base from a far larger clone, so likely a read error. This CDR3 is also generated by other DNA sequences in the sample. V is TRBV29-1 and J is TRBJ1-1, with D possibly being TRBD1 (5 bases). Trimming removed 6 bases at V and 1 base at J, with 15 bases between. Looked up from germline, CDR1 is SQVTM and CDR2 is ANQGSEA. The length of the CDR3 is 14 residues. CDR3 nucleotide sequence: TGCAGCGTCGCCTCCGGGGCGTCGAACACTGAAGCTTTCTTT. Protein product: CSVASGASNTEAFF.

The chain is built from TRBV19 and TRBJ1-5; D gene unclear. CDR1 is LNHDA and CDR2 is SQIVND in the germline V gene (reference sequence). The V and J ends lost 3 bases and 2 bases respectively, with 8 bases between them. CDR3 length: 14 residues. CDR3: CASSMVGGNQPQHF. DNA of the CDR3: TGTGCCAGTAGTATGGTTGGGGGCAATCAGCCCCAGCATTTT.

The J gene is TRBJ2-5, the V gene TRBV11-2; 11 positions match TRBD2. The J segment lost 6 bases and the V segment lost 6 bases, leaving 15 bases of the junction unmatched. This CDR3 is 17 amino acids long. Germline lookup yields CDR1 SGHAT and CDR2 FQNNGV. For the CDR3, the DNA is TGTGCCAGCAGGTTCTTATCCGGGACTAGCGGAAAGAAGACCCAGTACTTC. Its translation is CASRFLSGTSGKKTQYF.

Written as DNA, the CDR3 is TGTGCCAGCAGTGACCGGGACAGGGGAAGACAGCCCCAGCATTTT. Translating it yields CASSDRDRGRQPQHF. The chain uses TRBV6-1 and TRBJ1-5; 10 nucleotides match TRBD1. CDR1 and CDR2 (germline): MNHNS, SASEGT. The CDR3 has 15 residues. The trim removed 3 bases at V and 7 bases at J, leaving 6 bases unmatched.

The chain recombines TRBV29-1 with TRBJ2-7; D is undetermined. Germline V gene data show CDR1 as SQVTM and CDR2 as ANQGSEA. V was shortened by 3 bases and J by 5 bases, with 8 bases between the two germline ends. The CDR3 runs 11 residues. CDR3 in DNA: TGCAGCGTTGAGTTGCACAACGAGCAGTACTTC. This codes for CSVELHNEQYF.

The V gene is TRBV7-8, the J gene TRBJ2-6; either TRBD1 or TRBD2 may fit D (6 bases each). The CDR3 consists of 15 residues. Germline CDR1 SGHVS, CDR2 FQNEAQ. Deletions cut 5 bases from V and 4 bases from J, with 12 bases between. CDR3 DNA: TGTGCCAGCAGCCTATCGGGGGCCGGGGCCAACGTCCTGACTTTC. The encoded protein is CASSLSGAGANVLTF.

V and J are TRBV7-8 and TRBJ1-1; no definite D call. V gave up 4 bases and J gave up 6 bases, with 9 bases separating them. In germline, CDR1 is SGHVS, CDR2 FQNEAQ. This CDR3 has 12 residues. CDR3 sequence reads: CASSSSGAEAFF. CDR3 DNA: TGTGCCAGCAGCTCAAGTGGGGCTGAAGCTTTCTTT.

Points on this clone: A far larger clone is off by one base, so a read error is likely. The chain links TRBV10-3 to TRBJ2-1; 7 nucleotides agree with TRBD2. This CDR3 has 15 residues. CDR1 is ENHRY, CDR2 SYGVKD, per germline. The CDR3 loop is CAVSESLAADNEQFF. The CDR3 nucleotides are TGTGCCGTCAGTGAATCTCTAGCGGCCGACAATGAGCAGTTCTTC.

The chain links TRBV7-9 to TRBJ1-2, with no clear D. V dropped 0 bases and J dropped 4 bases, with 6 bases sitting between them. The CDR3 loop spans 13 amino acids. Germline CDR1 is SEHNR and CDR2 is FQNEAQ (reference sequence). This chain's CDR3 is CASSLAVPYGYTF. In DNA form, the CDR3 reads TGTGCCAGCAGCTTAGCGGTTCCCTATGGCTACACCTTC.

This chain links TRBV18 with TRBJ1-4; no clear D gene. V was cut by 2 bases and J by 8 bases, with 9 bases left in between. CDR1 and CDR2 from the germline V gene are KGHSH and LQKENI. The CDR3 loop spans 13 amino acids. CDR3 protein: CASSPTRTEKLFF. The CDR3 nucleotides are TGTGCCAGCTCACCAACCAGAACCGAAAAACTGTTTTTT.

The chain is built from TRBV11-3 and TRBJ2-3; TRBD2 matches at 13 bases. V shed 5 bases, J shed 4 bases, and the junction held 6 bases outside the gene matches. The CDR3 is 16 amino acids. In germline, CDR1 is SGHNT, CDR2 YENEEA. In DNA form, the CDR3 reads TGTGCCAGCAGCATTGGACTAGCGGGAGCCTCAGATACGCAGTATTTT. It specifies CASSIGLAGASDTQYF. The full variable domain, with the rest looked up from reference TRBV11-3 and TRBJ2-3, is EAGVVQSPRYKIIEKKQPVAFWCNPISGHNTLYWYLQNLGQGPELLIRYENEEAVDDSQLPKDRFSAERLKGVDSTLKIQPAELGDSAVYLCASSIGLAGASDTQYFGPGTRLTVL.

The chain has TRBV2 and TRBJ2-3; D is perhaps TRBD1 or TRBD2 (5 bases each). V dropped 4 bases and J dropped 3 bases, with 14 bases sitting between them. CDR1 and CDR2 from the germline V gene are SNHLY and FYNNEI. The CDR3 spans 15 residues. CDR3 sequence (DNA): TGTGCCAGCAGTGCACTGAGGGGTGGAACAGATACGCAGTATTTT. Translated: CASSALRGGTDTQYF. The full variable domain, with the rest looked up from reference TRBV2 and TRBJ2-3, is EPEVTQTPSHQVTQMGQEVILRCVPISNHLYFYWYRQILGQKVEFLVSFYNNEISEKSEIFDDQFSVERPDGSNFTLKIRSTKLEDSAMYFCASSALRGGTDTQYFGPGTRLTVL.

This clone was counted a single time. The same CDR3 also results from other DNA sequences found in this sample. This rearrangement joins TRBV19 to TRBJ2-5; D gene ambiguous. Germline V gene data show CDR1 as LNHDA and CDR2 as SQIVND (reference sequence). The length of the CDR3 is 12 residues. Trimming stripped 0 bases from V and 4 bases from J, with 3 bases between. The CDR3 DNA follows: TGTGCCAGTAGTATAGATAGAGAGACCCAGTACTTC. Amino acid sequence: CASSIDRETQYF.

About this clone: This sequence is one base from a far larger clone and is likely a read error. The chain uses TRBV10-3 and TRBJ2-7, with TRBD1 identical over 9 bases. The CDR3 is made up of 12 amino acids. The germline V gene encodes CDR1 ENHRY and CDR2 SYGVKD. The CDR3 loop reads CAIRQGEDERYF. The CDR3 DNA is TGTGCCATACGACAGGGGGAGGACGAGCGGTACTTC.